The 19 T cell receptor beta chains below all came from one sample that was sequenced in a study of identical twins. MiXCR, applied by TCRdb to the 5' RACE reads, yields one record per CDR3 protein. The sample holds around 1.7 million distinct CDR3 sequences; less than 35% are singletons and the top ten take under 0.35%. Specimen: cord blood. The receptors were gathered from a newborn girl in good health.

This rearrangement joins TRBV5-4 to TRBJ2-7; no clear D gene. CDR3 length equals 15 residues. The germline V gene has CDR1 SGHNT and CDR2 YYREEE (reference sequence). V was clipped by 2 bases and J by 4 bases, with 16 bases between them. The CDR3 DNA sequence: TGTGCCAGCAGCTTCGCCCCGGAACAGCTTTACGAGCAGTACTTC. This codes for CASSFAPEQLYEQYF. The full variable domain, rest sourced from reference TRBV5-4 and TRBJ2-7, is ETGVTQSPTHLIKTRGQQVTLRCSSQSGHNTVSWYQQALGQGPQFIFQYYREEENGRGNFPPRFSGLQFPNYSSELNVNALELDDSALYLCASSFAPEQLYEQYFGPGTRLTVT.

This chain joins TRBV5-1 and TRBJ1-1; D is possibly TRBD1 (5 bases). The CDR3 has 15 amino acids. V gave up 1 base and J gave up 1 base, with 11 bases separating them. From germline, CDR1 is SGHRS and CDR2 YFSETQ. The CDR3 here is CASSLLGAGNTEAFF. The CDR3 nucleotides read TGCGCCAGCAGCTTGCTCGGGGCGGGGAACACTGAAGCTTTCTTT.

V gene TRBV11-2 combines with J gene TRBJ2-3; tentatively, D is TRBD2 (8 bases). The CDR3 covers 15 residues. V was clipped by 5 bases and J by 11 bases, with 23 bases between them. Germline CDR1 and CDR2: SGHAT and FQNNGV. In nucleotides, the CDR3 is TGTGCCAGCAGCCAGGGGGTCAGCGGGAGTAGTAAGCAGTATTTT. It specifies CASSQGVSGSSKQYF.

This rearrangement joins TRBV19 to TRBJ2-3, with D uncertain. This CDR3 comprises 13 residues. Germline loops: CDR1 LNHDA, CDR2 SQIVND (reference sequence). V was cut by 8 bases and J by 5 bases, with 14 bases left in between. CDR3 nucleotide sequence: TGTGCCAGTCGCAGGACCAAGGGAGATACGCAGTATTTT. It specifies CASRRTKGDTQYF.

Only a few counts were recorded for this clonotype. The V and J genes are TRBV4-2 and TRBJ1-5; D gene uncertain. Looked up from germline, CDR1 is LGHNA and CDR2 is YNFKEQ. The V and J ends lost 0 bases and 1 base respectively, with 10 bases between them. The CDR3 is 16 residues long. The CDR3 is CASSQDLWASNQPQHF. The CDR3 DNA follows: TGTGCCAGCAGCCAAGATCTATGGGCCAGCAATCAGCCCCAGCATTTT.

This clonotype was recorded a few times. V is TRBV12-3 or TRBV12-4 and J is TRBJ2-1; the D is unclear. The CDR3 runs to 14 residues. The V end was cut by 6 bases, the J end by 3 bases, with 12 bases between. The CDR3, as DNA: TGTGCCAGCAGCCCCGGTTCGGTCTACAATGAGCAGTTCTTC. Protein: CASSPGSVYNEQFF.

This clonotype showed up many times. The V gene is TRBV20-1, the J gene TRBJ1-5; TRBD1 is a possible D gene (5 bases). The V gene's germline CDR1 is DFQATT and CDR2 SNEGSKA (reference sequence). The CDR3 has 12 residues. V dropped 3 bases and J dropped 3 bases, with 6 bases sitting between them. The CDR3: CSARDNNQPQHF. In DNA form, the CDR3 reads TGCAGTGCTAGGGACAACAATCAGCCCCAGCATTTT.

This clonotype appeared many times. The rearrangement uses TRBV12-3 or TRBV12-4 and TRBJ2-7, with D hard to call. The CDR3 consists of 15 residues. The germline V and J ends were trimmed by 3 bases and 1 base, with 13 bases remaining between them. CDR3: CASSLAAVGSYEQYF. The CDR3 DNA follows: TGTGCCAGCAGTTTGGCCGCGGTTGGATCCTACGAGCAGTACTTC.

This chain links TRBV11-2 with TRBJ1-2; no firm D call. This CDR3 region has 15 residues. CDR1 and CDR2 from the germline V gene are SGHAT and FQNNGV. V lost 4 bases, J lost 1 base, and 13 bases lay in between. CDR3 sequence: CASSSPRRINYGYTF. The CDR3 bases are TGTGCCAGCAGCTCCCCAAGGCGTATTAACTATGGCTACACCTTC.

This rearrangement joins TRBV10-3 to TRBJ1-1; TRBD1 might be the D (5 bases). This CDR3 comprises 13 residues. Germline CDR1 reads ENHRY; CDR2 reads SYGVKD. V was trimmed by 6 bases and J by 1 base, leaving 9 bases between them. DNA for the CDR3: TGTGCCATCAGGAAGACAGAGAACACTGAAGCTTTCTTT. Translation: CAIRKTENTEAFF.

CDR3 residues: CATSPLEAEETQYF. The CDR3 bases are TGTGCCACCTCGCCCCTTGAGGCAGAAGAGACCCAGTACTTC. The V gene is TRBV18, the J gene TRBJ2-5; unclear D gene. CDR3 length: 14 amino acids. V shed 10 bases and J shed 3 bases, with 18 bases lying between them. CDR1 is KGHSH, CDR2 LQKENI, per germline.

The chain recombines TRBV28 with TRBJ2-7, with TRBD2 matching 9 bases. With 5 bases clipped from V and 3 bases from J, the junction kept 11 bases outside the gene matches. This CDR3 comprises 16 residues. Germline CDR1 reads MDHEN; CDR2 reads SYDVKM. DNA for the CDR3: TGTGCCAGCAGTCCGTCGGGGAGCGGGAGGTTCTACGAGCAGTACTTC. Its protein product is CASSPSGSGRFYEQYF.

Here the CDR3 DNA reads TGTGCCAGCAGCGAACCCGGGTTTTATAATTCACCCCTCCACTTT. Translation: CASSEPGFYNSPLHF. The chain is built from TRBV7-9 and TRBJ1-6; D unclear. The ends were cut back, 5 bases at V and 4 bases at J, with 12 bases in the middle. Per the germline V gene, CDR1 is SEHNR and CDR2 is FQNEAQ (reference sequence). The CDR3 covers 15 residues.

The CDR3 here is CASSLDRGTKDNSPLHF. The CDR3 nucleotides read TGCGCCAGCAGCTTGGACCGGGGGACAAAGGATAATTCACCCCTCCACTTT. The chain carries TRBV5-1 and TRBJ1-6, with D maybe TRBD1 (6 bases). There are 17 residues in the CDR3. Germline V gives CDR1 SGHRS, CDR2 YFSETQ. Trimming removed 0 bases from V and 5 bases from J, with 15 bases in between. Full variable domain (rest looked up from reference TRBV5-1 and TRBJ1-6): KAGVTQTPRYLIKTRGQQVTLSCSPISGHRSVSWYQQTPGQGLQFLFEYFSETQRNKGNFPGRFSGRQFSNSRSEMNVSTLELGDSALYLCASSLDRGTKDNSPLHFGNGTRLTVT.

This clonotype was counted a few times. V usage is TRBV12-3 or TRBV12-4 and J usage is TRBJ2-3; 7 bases agree with TRBD2. This CDR3 comprises 15 residues. The V gene end was trimmed by 5 bases and the J gene end by 7 bases; junction bases not matched to a gene: 12. This CDR3 reads CASSPPGGSGNTQYF. CDR3 DNA sequence: TGTGCCAGCAGTCCTCCTGGCGGGAGCGGAAATACGCAGTATTTT.

The sample holds many counts of this clonotype. The V and J genes are TRBV5-6 and TRBJ2-1; no reliable D call. This CDR3 has 13 residues. The germline gives CDR1 SGHDT, CDR2 YYEEEE. Trimming left V 1 base short and J 8 bases short, with 10 bases between. CDR3 nucleotides: TGTGCCAGCAGCTTGATCGATGAATATGAGCAGTTCTTC. As protein: CASSLIDEYEQFF.

This rearrangement joins TRBV7-2 to TRBJ2-1, with 8 positions matching TRBD2. This CDR3 contains 17 residues. V lost 3 bases to trimming and J lost 0 bases; unmatched junction nucleotides: 7. CDR1 is SGHTA and CDR2 is FQGNSA in the germline V gene. The CDR3 DNA is TGTGCCAGCAGCTTTCGTCTAGCGGGCCTCTCCTACAATGAGCAGTTCTTC. Its protein product is CASSFRLAGLSYNEQFF.

The rearrangement joins TRBV14 to TRBJ2-1; 12 bases fit TRBD1. The germline V gene has CDR1 SGHDN and CDR2 FVKESK. Unmatched junction bases numbered 5, after V lost 5 bases and J lost 9 bases. The CDR3 covers 14 residues. CDR3 sequence (DNA): TGTGCCAGCAGCATGGGACAGGGGGCATTTGAGCAGTTCTTC. It yields the protein CASSMGQGAFEQFF.

The chain combines TRBV29-1 with TRBJ1-5; D remains ambiguous. The CDR3 extends over 15 amino acids. Trimming took 1 base from V and 0 from J, leaving 10 bases between them. Germline-derived CDR1 and CDR2 are SQVTM and ANQGSEA. CDR3 nucleotides: TGCAGCGTTGAAGGTTTCCTTTATAGCAATCAGCCCCAGCATTTT. This sequence encodes CSVEGFLYSNQPQHF.